This record covers a single TCR beta chain. V lost 0 bases to trimming and J lost 3 bases; unmatched junction nucleotides: 7. The CDR3 is 17 residues long. Germline-derived CDR1 and CDR2 are LGHNA and YNFKEQ. Investigators isolated RNA and reverse transcribed it into cDNA to act as the sequencing template. The protocol was immunoSEQ multiplex PCR, while the TCRdb copy is restricted to in-frame clones and leaves out a portion. The table shows about 130,000 clones, with roughly 64% occurring only once. This sample was included in a study of CD8+ T cells in alopecia areata. The chain links TRBV4-2 to TRBJ2-3; 9 bases are shared with TRBD2. The sequenced sample was CD4+ T cells sorted from blood, obtained at week 0. The TCR originated in a human donor with alopecia areata. The CDR3, as DNA: TGTGCCAGCAGCCAAGATTTTGGCGGGGGGGTGACAGATACGCAGTATTTT. This translates into CASSQDFGGGVTDTQYF.